The next 8 T cell receptor beta chains were all read from a single sample in a study of T cell responses to AZD1222 COVID-19 vaccine. This table comes from immunoSEQ multiplex PCR, and its TCRdb copy is limited to in-frame clones, with some not included. The sample shows 100,000 to 150,000 clones, roughly 91% of them seen only once. Sample: peripheral blood, taken on day 0 of MenACWY control vaccination. The receptors were gathered from an adult in good health.

The chain joins TRBV9 to TRBJ2-2; 9 nucleotides align to TRBD2. Per germline, CDR1 SGDLS and CDR2 YYNGEE. V dropped 2 bases and J dropped 2; count of bases not matched to a gene: 1. The CDR3 is 15 amino acids. DNA of the CDR3: TGTGCCAGCAGCGTTAGCGGGAGTAACACCGGGGAGCTGTTTTTT. Translating it yields CASSVSGSNTGELFF.

The rearrangement uses TRBV30 and TRBJ1-1; the D is unclear. The germline CDR1 and CDR2 sequences are GTSNPN and SVGIG (reference sequence). The CDR3 runs to 17 residues. Trimming pared 4 bases from V and 2 bases from J, leaving 23 bases between. The CDR3 bases are TGTGCCTGGAAATTGACCGTATTGGGGATCCCCAACACTGAAGCTTTCTTT. Protein product: CAWKLTVLGIPNTEAFF. Using reference TRBV30 and TRBJ1-1 for the parts outside the CDR3, the full variable domain is SQTIHQWPATLVQPVGSPLSLECTVEGTSNPNLYWYRQAAGRGLQLLFYSVGIGQISSEVPQNLSASRPQDRQFILSSKKLLLSDSGFYLCAWKLTVLGIPNTEAFFGQGTRLTVV.

This chain links TRBV13 with TRBJ1-1; possibly TRBD1 for D (5 bases). Germline loops: CDR1 PRHDT, CDR2 FYEKMQ (reference sequence). There are 16 residues in the CDR3. The V end was cut by 3 bases, the J end by 2 bases, with 16 bases between. This chain's CDR3 is CASSFTPHQGNTEAFF. CDR3 nucleotides: TGTGCCAGCAGCTTTACCCCCCATCAGGGAAACACTGAAGCTTTCTTT.

The chain carries TRBV19 and TRBJ1-5; 7 positions agree with TRBD1. V was pared by 9 bases and J by 3 bases, with 5 bases of the junction left unmatched. In germline, CDR1 is LNHDA, CDR2 SQIVND (reference sequence). This CDR3 region has 13 residues. CDR3 amino acids: CASRTGNNQPQHF. CDR3 nucleotide sequence: TGTGCCAGCCGGACAGGCAACAATCAGCCCCAGCATTTT.

V usage is TRBV5-4 and J usage is TRBJ2-7, with D perhaps assigned TRBD1 or TRBD2 (6 bases each). The germline gives CDR1 SGHNT, CDR2 YYREEE (reference sequence). V shed 0 bases and J shed 2 bases, with 12 bases lying between them. The CDR3 runs to 15 residues. The CDR3 reads CASSLGGGWTYEQYF. CDR3 DNA sequence: TGTGCCAGCAGCTTGGGAGGGGGGTGGACCTACGAGCAGTACTTC.

The rearrangement joins TRBV7-2 to TRBJ2-1; D unclear. The CDR3 covers 16 residues. V lost 1 base and J lost 0, with 10 bases in between. Germline CDR1 and CDR2: SGHTA and FQGNSA. The CDR3 is CASSLDSNPSYNEQFF. The CDR3 region has the DNA TGTGCCAGCAGCTTAGATAGTAACCCCTCCTACAATGAGCAGTTCTTC.

This clone has only a few counts. The chain combines TRBV10-3 with TRBJ2-7, with D possibly called TRBD1 or TRBD2 (5 bases each). Trimming shortened V by 6 bases and J by 6 bases, and 15 bases separated the two germline ends. Germline V gene lookup returns CDR1 ENHRY and CDR2 SYGVKD. This CDR3 has 13 residues. The CDR3 DNA reads as TGTGCCATCAGAAGGGACCCCTCGGCCGAGCAGTACTTC. This codes for CAIRRDPSAEQYF.

CDR3 sequence reads: CASSYSHGGETQYF. The DNA of the CDR3 is TGTGCCAGCAGTTACTCGCACGGGGGAGAGACCCAGTACTTC. The V call is TRBV6-5, the J call TRBJ2-5; TRBD2 might be the D (6 bases). V lost 0 bases and J 4 bases, leaving 9 bases between the germline ends. The CDR3 loop spans 14 amino acids. Looked up from germline, CDR1 is MNHEY and CDR2 is SVGAGI.